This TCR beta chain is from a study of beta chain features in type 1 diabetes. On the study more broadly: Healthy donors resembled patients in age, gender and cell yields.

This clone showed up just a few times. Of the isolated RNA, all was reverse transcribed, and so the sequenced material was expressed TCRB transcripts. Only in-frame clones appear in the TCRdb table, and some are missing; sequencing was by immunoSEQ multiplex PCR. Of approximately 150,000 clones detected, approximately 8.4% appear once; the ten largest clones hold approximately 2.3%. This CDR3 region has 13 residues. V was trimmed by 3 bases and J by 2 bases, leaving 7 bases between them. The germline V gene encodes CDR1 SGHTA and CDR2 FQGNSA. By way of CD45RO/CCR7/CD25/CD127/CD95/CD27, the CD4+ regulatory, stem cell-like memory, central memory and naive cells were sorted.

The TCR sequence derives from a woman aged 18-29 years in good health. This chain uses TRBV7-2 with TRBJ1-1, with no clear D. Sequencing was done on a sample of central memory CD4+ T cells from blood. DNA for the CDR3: TGTGCCAGCAGCTTTGGCCGTAACACTGAAGCTTTCTTT. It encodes CASSFGRNTEAFF.